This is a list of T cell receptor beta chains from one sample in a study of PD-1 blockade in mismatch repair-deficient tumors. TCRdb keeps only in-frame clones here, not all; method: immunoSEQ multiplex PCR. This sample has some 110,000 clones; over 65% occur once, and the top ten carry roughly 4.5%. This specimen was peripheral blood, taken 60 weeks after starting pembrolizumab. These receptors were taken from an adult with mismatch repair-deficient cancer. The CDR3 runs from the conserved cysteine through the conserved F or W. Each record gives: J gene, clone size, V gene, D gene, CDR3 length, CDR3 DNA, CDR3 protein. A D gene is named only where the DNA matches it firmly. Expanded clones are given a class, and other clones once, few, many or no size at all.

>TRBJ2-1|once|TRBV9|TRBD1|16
TGTGCCAGCAGCGACTACAGGGGGCTCTCCTACAATGAGCAGTTCTTC
CASSDYRGLSYNEQFF
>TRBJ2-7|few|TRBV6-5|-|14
TGTGCCAGCAGTACCGGGGAGAGCTCCTACGAGCAGTACTTC
CASSTGESSYEQYF
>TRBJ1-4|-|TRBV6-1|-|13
TGTGCCAGCAGTGAAAGGCCTAATGAAAAACTGTTTTTT
CASSERPNEKLFF
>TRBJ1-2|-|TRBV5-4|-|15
TGTGCCAGCAGCTTGGGGAGTATTCGGGGCTATGGCTACACCTTC
CASSLGSIRGYGYTF
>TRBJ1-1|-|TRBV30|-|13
TGTGCCTGGAGTGTACTAGGGGGGACTGAAGCTTTCTTT
CAWSVLGGTEAFF
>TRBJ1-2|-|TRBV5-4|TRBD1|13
TGTGCCAGCCGGGACAGGGTGAACTATGGCTACACCTTC
CASRDRVNYGYTF
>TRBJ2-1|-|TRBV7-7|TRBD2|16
TGTGCTAGCAGCTTAGTCGGGCCTAGCGGGCCCGATGAGCAGTTCTTC
CASSLVGPSGPDEQFF
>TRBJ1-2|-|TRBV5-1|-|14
TGCGCCAGCAGCTTGGGGGACACGGCGTATGGCTACACCTTC
CASSLGDTAYGYTF
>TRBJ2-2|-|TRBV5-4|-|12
TGTGCCAGCAGCGTGGGGGGCGGGGAGCTGTTTTTT
CASSVGGGELFF
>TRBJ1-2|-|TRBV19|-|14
TGTGCCAGTAGCGGGATTCCTAGGCACTATGGCTACACCTTC
CASSGIPRHYGYTF
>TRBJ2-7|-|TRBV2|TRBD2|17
TGTGCCAGCCTGAGACCGGGACTAGCGGGAGGGGGGGACGAGCAGTACTTC
CASLRPGLAGGGDEQYF
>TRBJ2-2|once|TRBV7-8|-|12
TGTGCCAGCAGCCTATCTGTCGGGGAGCTGTTTTTT
CASSLSVGELFF
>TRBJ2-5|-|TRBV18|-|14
TGTGCCAGCTCACCACTTAGATCTCCAGAGACCCAGTACTTC
CASSPLRSPETQYF
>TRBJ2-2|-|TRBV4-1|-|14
TGCGCCAGCAGCCGAGGACTTACCACCGGGGAGCTGTTTTTT
CASSRGLTTGELFF
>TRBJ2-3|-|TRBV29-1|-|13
TGCAGCGGAAACCAGGGGTTCGCAGATACGCAGTATTTT
CSGNQGFADTQYF
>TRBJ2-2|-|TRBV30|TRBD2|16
TGTGCCTGGAGGAAGGCGGGAGTATCGAACACCGGGGAGCTGTTTTTT
CAWRKAGVSNTGELFF
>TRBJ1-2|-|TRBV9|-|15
TGTGCCAGCAGTACGATGTTAGGGACGGGCTATGGCTACACCTTC
CASSTMLGTGYGYTF
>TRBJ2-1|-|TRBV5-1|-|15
TGCGCCAGCAGCTCGGGGGACAGCCTTTACAATGAGCAGTTCTTC
CASSSGDSLYNEQFF
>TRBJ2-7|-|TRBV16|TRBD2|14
TGTGCCAGCAGCCGGCCCGTCACTAGCGACGAGCAGTACTTC
CASSRPVTSDEQYF
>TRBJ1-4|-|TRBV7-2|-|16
TGTGCCAGCAGCTTAATGACTGGGGGGACTAATGAAAAACTGTTTTTT
CASSLMTGGTNEKLFF
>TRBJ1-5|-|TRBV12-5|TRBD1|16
TGTGCTAGTGCCAGTCCGGGACAGGGTCTTCGACAGCCCCAGCATTTT
CASASPGQGLRQPQHF
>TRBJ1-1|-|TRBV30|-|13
TGTGCCTGGAGTGTGGGTGGGGACACTGAAGCTTTCTTT
CAWSVGGDTEAFF
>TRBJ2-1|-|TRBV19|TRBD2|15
TGTGCCAGTAGTATCGGTAGCGGGATAGGCAATGAGCAGTTCTTC
CASSIGSGIGNEQFF
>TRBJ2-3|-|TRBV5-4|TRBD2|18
TGTGCCAGCAGCACAACCGGGACTAGCGGGAGTATGGCAGATACGCAGTATTTT
CASSTTGTSGSMADTQYF
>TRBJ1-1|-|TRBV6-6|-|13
TGTGCCAGCGGCCTTAATGGGCGCACTGAAGCTTTCTTT
CASGLNGRTEAFF
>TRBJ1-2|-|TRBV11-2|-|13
TGTGCCAGCAGCTTAGGGGGGAACTATGGCTACACCTTC
CASSLGGNYGYTF
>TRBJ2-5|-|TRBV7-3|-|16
TGTGCCAGCAGCTTAAGGGGCAGGGCCCTCCAAGAGACCCAGTACTTC
CASSLRGRALQETQYF
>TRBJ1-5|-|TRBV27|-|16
TGTGCCAGCAGTTCGAACACGGGGGTGGGCAATCAGCCCCAGCATTTT
CASSSNTGVGNQPQHF
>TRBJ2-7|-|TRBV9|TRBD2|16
TGTGCCAGCAGCTTGGGACTAGCGGGCAGCTCCTACGAGCAGTACTTC
CASSLGLAGSSYEQYF